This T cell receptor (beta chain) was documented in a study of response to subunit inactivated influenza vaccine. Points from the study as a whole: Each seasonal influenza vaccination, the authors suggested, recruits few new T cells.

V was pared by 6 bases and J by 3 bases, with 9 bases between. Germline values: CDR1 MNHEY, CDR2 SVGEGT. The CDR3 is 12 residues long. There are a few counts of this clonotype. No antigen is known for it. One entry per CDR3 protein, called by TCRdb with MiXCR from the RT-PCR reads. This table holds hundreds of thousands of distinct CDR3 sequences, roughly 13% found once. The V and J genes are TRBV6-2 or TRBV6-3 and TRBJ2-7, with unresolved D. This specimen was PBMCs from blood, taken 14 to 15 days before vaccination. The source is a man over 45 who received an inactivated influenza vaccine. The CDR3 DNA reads TGTGCCAGCAGGTCCCTAGGCTACGAGCAGTACTTC. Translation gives CASRSLGYEQYF.